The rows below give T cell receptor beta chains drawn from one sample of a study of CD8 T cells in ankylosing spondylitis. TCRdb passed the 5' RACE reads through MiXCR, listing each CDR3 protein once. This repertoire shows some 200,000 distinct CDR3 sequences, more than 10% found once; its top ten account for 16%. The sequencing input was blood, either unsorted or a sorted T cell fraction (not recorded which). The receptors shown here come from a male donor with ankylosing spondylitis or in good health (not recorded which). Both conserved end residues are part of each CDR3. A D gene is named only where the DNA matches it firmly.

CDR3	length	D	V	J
CASSPLAGTYNEQFF	15	TRBD2	TRBV27	TRBJ2-1
CASSSPSNEKLFF	13	NA	TRBV12-3/TRBV12-4	TRBJ1-4
CASSEPGLPPHEQFF	15	NA	TRBV10-2	TRBJ2-1
CASSLPHMNTEAFF	14	NA	TRBV13	TRBJ1-1
CASSQERGQSPYEQYF	16	NA	TRBV4-1	TRBJ2-7
CASSAGLAYEQFF	13	TRBD2	TRBV2	TRBJ2-1
CASSSGTGGGEQYF	14	TRBD1	TRBV27	TRBJ2-7
CASSLSGGEEGGPDTQYF	18	NA	TRBV13	TRBJ2-3
CASSPQPPSPLHF	13	NA	TRBV6-2/TRBV6-3	TRBJ1-6
CASSDGDGPTYEQYF	15	NA	TRBV5-1	TRBJ2-7
CASSQGGRAHF	11	NA	TRBV4-1	TRBJ2-1
CASSPLAGRDNEQFF	15	TRBD2	TRBV6-4	TRBJ2-1
CASSLGRGGNAKNIQYF	17	TRBD2	TRBV5-6	TRBJ2-4
CASSQWVRGSGGPPGHNEQFF	21	TRBD2	TRBV4-1	TRBJ2-1
CASSLEYLGSVTEAFF	16	NA	TRBV5-1	TRBJ1-1
CAEGGTMVYTEAFF	14	NA	TRBV7-7	TRBJ1-1
CASSTGLAGNYEQYF	15	TRBD2	TRBV3-1	TRBJ2-7
CASSLATSGRIEQYF	15	TRBD2	TRBV7-8	TRBJ2-7
CASSQDLAVASTDTQYF	17	NA	TRBV4-2	TRBJ2-3
CASSFGAETYEQYF	14	NA	TRBV27	TRBJ2-7
CASSYSTSGDNEQFF	15	NA	TRBV6-5	TRBJ2-1
CASSLRPGQGGYEQYF	16	TRBD1	TRBV19	TRBJ2-7
CASSYSTGSEQYF	13	NA	TRBV6-5	TRBJ2-7
CASSPTTNEKLFF	13	NA	TRBV7-9	TRBJ1-4
CASSVDYGETQYF	13	NA	TRBV9	TRBJ2-5
CASSLVFGSKETQYF	15	NA	TRBV7-9	TRBJ2-5
CASSPWTGGKHEAFF	15	TRBD1	TRBV12-3/TRBV12-4	TRBJ1-1
CASSYLKGQPPNF	13	NA	TRBV6-6	TRBJ2-5
CASRSAGGPETQYF	14	TRBD2	TRBV27	TRBJ2-5
CASSLGGLYEQYF	13	NA	TRBV5-1	TRBJ2-7
CASSYPQVSTEAFF	14	NA	TRBV6-5	TRBJ1-1
CASSLFPGNTEAFF	14	NA	TRBV3-1	TRBJ1-1
CASSILSGYGANVLTF	16	NA	TRBV19	TRBJ2-6
CASSLGDSLGVDNEQFF	17	NA	TRBV5-5	TRBJ2-1
CASSLPRGNSPLHF	14	NA	TRBV28	TRBJ1-6
CASAWRDRDYEQYF	14	TRBD1	TRBV5-1	TRBJ2-7
CASSSTIAAWKSDTQYF	17	NA	TRBV7-9	TRBJ2-3
CASSSEREGMADTQYF	16	TRBD2	TRBV12-3/TRBV12-4	TRBJ2-3
CASSLYRYNEKLFF	14	NA	TRBV28	TRBJ1-4
CASSEAGLAGADTQYF	16	TRBD2	TRBV6-1	TRBJ2-3
CASSQGQTGASDTQYF	16	TRBD1	TRBV4-1	TRBJ2-3
CASSEAGRGVEAFF	14	NA	TRBV6-1	TRBJ1-1
CASSPGGAPYEQYF	14	NA	TRBV4-1	TRBJ2-7
CASSQTSGSSYEQYF	15	NA	TRBV4-1	TRBJ2-7
CASSQTSDEQYF	12	TRBD2	TRBV7-9	TRBJ2-7
CASSEEAGASDTQYF	15	TRBD2	TRBV6-4	TRBJ2-3